This TCR beta chain is drawn from a study of cytomegalovirus exposure and HLA in healthy donors. The CDR3 is 13 amino acids. Germline CDR1 LGHNA, CDR2 YNFKEQ. Broader study findings: Analyses of presence/absence relied on an assumption of roughly uniform sequencing depth across donors. Earlier analysis looked at TCR beta V segments, and most were productive about 90% or about 30% of the time.

A note on this clone: No antigen is known for it.

PCR amplification relied on 60 Vbeta primers (plus 13 Jbeta primers). Only in-frame clones appear in the TCRdb table, and some are missing; sequencing was by immunoSEQ multiplex PCR. The sample spans 150,000 to 200,000 clones; the ten largest clones claim approximately 0.8%. The source of this sequence is a woman between 18 and 29 years old in good health and CMV-seropositive. The rearrangement uses TRBV4-2 and TRBJ2-2, with 7 bases matching TRBD2. What was sequenced was PBMCs. CDR3 amino acids: CGVGGTNTGELFF. CDR3 bases: TGTGGAGTCGGGGGGACGAACACCGGGGAGCTGTTTTTT.